The 22 T cell receptor beta chains below were found in one sample sequenced in a study of blood T cell repertoires in COVID-19. The assay was immunoSEQ multiplex PCR, and TCRdb's table has in-frame clones only and misses some. The sample shows 90,000 to 130,000 clones, around 86% of them seen only once. Sequenced input: peripheral blood. All receptors come from a woman in her 70s with acute or convalescent COVID-19.

The rearrangement links TRBV25-1 to TRBJ2-1; 10 nucleotides agree with TRBD2. The CDR3 is made up of 18 amino acids. V was clipped by 3 bases and J by 7 bases; unmatched bases: 15. Germline loops: CDR1 MGHDK, CDR2 SYGVNS. The DNA for the CDR3 is TGTGCCAGCAGTGACTCCTCGCCGGCTAGCGGGGGCCTAAATGAGCAGTTCTTC. Protein sequence: CASSDSSPASGGLNEQFF.

The chain uses TRBV29-1 and TRBJ1-2, with 9 bases aligning to TRBD1. Germline CDR1 and CDR2: SQVTM and ANQGSEA. The junction had 11 bases not matched to a gene; V was cut back by 5 bases and J by 4 bases. The CDR3 sequence is 15 residues long. CDR3 residues: CSVSLGKQGAYGYTF. DNA for the CDR3: TGCAGCGTTTCCCTCGGTAAACAGGGGGCCTATGGCTACACCTTC.

The chain couples TRBV28 to TRBJ1-2, with D unresolved. This CDR3 is built from 12 residues. Per the germline V gene, CDR1 is MDHEN and CDR2 is SYDVKM. V was pared by 6 bases and J by 3 bases, with 8 bases between. The CDR3 sequence: CASRPVDYGYTF. CDR3 nucleotide sequence: TGTGCCAGCAGACCAGTCGACTATGGCTACACCTTC.

The chain has TRBV28 and TRBJ1-1; TRBD1 matches at 7 bases. The CDR3 is 15 amino acids. Germline loops: CDR1 MDHEN, CDR2 SYDVKM. The V and J ends lost 4 bases and 4 bases, in that order; junction bases with no gene match: 9. CDR3 residues: CASSSRTTGITEAFF. The CDR3 nucleotides are TGTGCCAGCAGTTCAAGGACGACAGGGATCACTGAAGCTTTCTTT.

There are a few counts of this clone. This chain joins TRBV9 and TRBJ1-4, with D unclear. Germline CDR1 and CDR2: SGDLS and YYNGEE. Trimming stripped 3 bases from V and 8 bases from J, with 17 bases between. The CDR3 is made up of 15 amino acids. The DNA of the CDR3 is TGTGCCAGCAGCGAGGTGGGCTACCCAACCGAAAAACTGTTTTTT. This sequence encodes CASSEVGYPTEKLFF.

This rearrangement joins TRBV18 to TRBJ1-2, with D possibly TRBD1 on 5 matching bases. This CDR3 is built from 15 residues. Germline loops: CDR1 KGHSH, CDR2 LQKENI. V gave up 2 bases and J gave up 4 bases, with 14 bases separating them. As DNA, the CDR3 is TGTGCCAGCTCACCATGGCAGGGCGGAACCTATGGCTACACCTTC. It translates to CASSPWQGGTYGYTF.

This chain joins TRBV28 and TRBJ1-2; 12 nucleotides match TRBD1. Germline lookup yields CDR1 MDHEN and CDR2 SYDVKM. The ends lost 10 bases at V and 8 bases at J; junction bases unmatched: 8. The CDR3 is 13 amino acids. Here the CDR3 DNA reads TGTGCCATCCCGGGACAGGGGGCTGGAGGCTACACCTTC. This gives the protein CAIPGQGAGGYTF.

This chain's CDR3 is CATSPGGVAGYTF. CDR3 nucleotides: TGTGCCACCAGTCCGGGGGGCGTCGCTGGCTACACCTTC. The genes are TRBV24-1 and TRBJ1-2, with D possibly TRBD1 on 6 matching bases. V lost 6 bases, J lost 7 bases, and 14 bases lay in between. The germline gives CDR1 KGHDR, CDR2 SFDVKD. The length of the CDR3 is 13 residues.

The chain combines TRBV28 with TRBJ1-6, with 10 bases that match TRBD1. Germline CDR1 and CDR2: MDHEN and SYDVKM. The CDR3 consists of 15 residues. V lost 8 bases, J lost 7 bases, and 8 bases stayed unmatched. In DNA, the CDR3 is TGTGCCAGCGAACAGCAGGGACAGGGGAATTCACCCCTCCACTTT. Encoded protein: CASEQQGQGNSPLHF.

In its sample, this clone was seen a few times. Written as DNA, the CDR3 is TGTGCCAGCAGCTTTAGCGGGGGACATGGCGATACGCAGTATTTT. Its protein is CASSFSGGHGDTQYF. The J gene is TRBJ2-3, the V gene TRBV7-3; 9 nucleotides match TRBD2. CDR1 is SGHTA, CDR2 FQGTGA, per germline. With V trimmed by 3 bases and J by 6 bases, 7 bases remained unmatched. The CDR3 runs to 15 residues. Drawing the rest from reference TRBV7-3 and TRBJ2-3, the complete variable domain is GAGVSQTPSNKVTEKGKYVELRCDPISGHTALYWYRQSLGQGPEFLIYFQGTGAADDSGLPNDRFFAVRPEGSVSTLKIQRTERGDSAVYLCASSFSGGHGDTQYFGPGTRLTVL.

The chain employs TRBV6-2 or TRBV6-3 and TRBJ2-4; the match to TRBD1 covers 10 bases. CDR1 MNHEY and CDR2 SVGEGT come from the germline V gene. The CDR3 length is 17 residues. V shed 6 bases, J shed 2 bases, and the junction held 10 bases outside the gene matches. The CDR3 region is CASSQGQGQGSKNIQYF. The CDR3 DNA reads TGTGCCAGCAGCCAGGGACAGGGGCAAGGGTCCAAAAACATTCAGTACTTC.

This sequence joins TRBV29-1 and TRBJ1-2; 9 bases match TRBD1. The CDR3 contains 13 residues. Trimming removed 6 bases from V and 6 bases from J; junction bases left unmatched: 8. The germline CDR1 and CDR2 sequences are SQVTM and ANQGSEA. In DNA, the CDR3 is TGCAGCGTAAGGGGACAGGGAATAAATGGCTACACCTTC. Translated, it gives CSVRGQGINGYTF.

The chain carries TRBV29-1 and TRBJ1-4; D is ambiguous. V was trimmed by 6 bases and J by 4 bases, leaving 9 bases between them. The CDR3 sequence is 12 residues long. Germline-derived CDR1 and CDR2 are SQVTM and ANQGSEA. The chain's CDR3 is CSVRENNEKLFF. The CDR3 DNA sequence: TGCAGCGTGCGGGAGAATAATGAAAAACTGTTTTTT.

The CDR3 bases are TGTGCCAGCAGTACTCGGACAGTTTCTCAAGAGACCCAGTACTTC. Translated: CASSTRTVSQETQYF. The chain employs TRBV6-5 and TRBJ2-5, with D perhaps matching TRBD1 (6 bases). The CDR3 is 15 residues long. Trimming removed 5 bases at V and 2 bases at J, with 15 bases between. Germline V CDR1 and CDR2: MNHEY, SVGAGI.

The V and J genes are TRBV2 and TRBJ2-5, with TRBD2 matching over 11 bases. The CDR3 contains 14 residues. Germline V gene data show CDR1 as SNHLY and CDR2 as FYNNEI. J lost 5 bases, V lost 5 bases, and 4 bases had no gene match. Here the CDR3 DNA reads TGTGCCAGCAGTCTTACTAGCGGGGGTGAGACCCAGTACTTC. Protein product: CASSLTSGGETQYF. Based on the CDR3 plus reference TRBV2 and TRBJ2-5, the full variable domain is EPEVTQTPSHQVTQMGQEVILRCVPISNHLYFYWYRQILGQKVEFLVSFYNNEISEKSEIFDDQFSVERPDGSNFTLKIRSTKLEDSAMYFCASSLTSGGETQYFGPGTRLLVL.

The J gene is TRBJ1-5, the V gene TRBV9, with a possible D match to TRBD1 (6 bases). CDR3 size: 15 residues. CDR1 and CDR2 (germline): SGDLS, YYNGEE. Trimming removed 4 bases at V and 3 bases at J, with 14 bases between. CDR3 DNA: TGTGCCAGCAGCCTCCAGGGGAGTGACAATCAGCCCCAGCATTTT. Translation: CASSLQGSDNQPQHF.

V and J are TRBV11-3 and TRBJ2-2; possible D gene TRBD2, 5 bases. The CDR3 runs 15 residues. Trimming shortened V by 5 bases and J by 2 bases, and 12 bases separated the two germline ends. Germline assignment: CDR1 SGHNT and CDR2 YENEEA. This CDR3 reads CASSGGGDNTGELFF. DNA of the CDR3: TGTGCCAGCAGCGGAGGAGGAGATAACACCGGGGAGCTGTTTTTT.

The J gene is TRBJ2-7, the V gene TRBV4-1, with 9 bases matching TRBD2. Trimming took 4 bases from V and 3 from J; bases not matched to a gene: 13. Germline V gene data show CDR1 as MGHRA and CDR2 as YSYEKL. The CDR3 runs to 17 residues. CDR3 nucleotide sequence: TGCGCCAGCAGCCCCAAGCGGGGGGCGGGAGAACGCTACGAGCAGTACTTC. Amino acids: CASSPKRGAGERYEQYF.

The chain carries TRBV19 and TRBJ1-5; 8 nucleotides align to TRBD1. V gave up 9 bases and J gave up 4 bases; unmatched junction bases: 5. The CDR3 spans 13 residues. Germline CDR1 is LNHDA and CDR2 is SQIVND (reference sequence). CDR3 residues: CASRDRTNQPQHF. The CDR3 coding sequence is TGTGCCAGCCGGGACAGGACTAATCAGCCCCAGCATTTT.

The gene calls are TRBV5-4 and TRBJ1-4, with 10 bases that match TRBD1. Trimming at V came to 7 bases and at J to 6 bases, leaving 6 bases not matched to a gene. Germline loops: CDR1 SGHNT, CDR2 YYREEE (reference sequence). This CDR3 is 14 amino acids long. The CDR3 region has the DNA TGTGCCAGCGGTAGAGGGACAGGGGATGAAAAACTGTTTTTT. This translates into CASGRGTGDEKLFF.

This chain connects TRBV5-5 to TRBJ1-3; 7 nucleotides align to TRBD1. In germline, CDR1 is SGHKS, CDR2 YYEKEE (reference sequence). The junction had 9 bases not matched to a gene; V was cut back by 4 bases and J by 2 bases. This CDR3 contains 16 residues. The CDR3 DNA follows: TGTGCCAGCAGCCAACCTCCCGGGACAGCTGGAAACACCATATATTTT. This encodes CASSQPPGTAGNTIYF.

The chain recombines TRBV7-9 with TRBJ1-4, with a weak D call TRBD1 (6 bases). Germline V CDR1 and CDR2: SEHNR, FQNEAQ (reference sequence). This CDR3 is built from 18 residues. Trimming took 6 bases from V and 5 from J, leaving 25 bases between them. This CDR3 reads CASSSRMGALTPNEKLFF. CDR3 coding DNA: TGTGCCAGCAGTTCCCGGATGGGGGCCCTGACTCCGAATGAAAAACTGTTTTTT.